This passage covers 5 T cell receptor beta chains from one sample sequenced in a study of shared clonotypes between healthy human individuals. The assay was immunoSEQ multiplex PCR, and TCRdb's table has in-frame clones only and misses some. The table records 2 million to 2.5 million clones, around 93% of them present only once. The specimen was naive CD4+ T cells from PBMCs. Regarding subset: CD45RA+ positively selected. All receptors derive from a man aged 18 to 29 in good health. Some clones in this sample may be carry-over from other donors' samples.

In DNA form, the CDR3 reads TGTGCCAGCAGGACCGGGTTCCCCGCCGCCACCCAGTACTTC. This encodes CASRTGFPAATQYF. The genes are TRBV6-4 and TRBJ2-5; D is unclear. Trimming removed 6 bases at V and 8 bases at J, with 19 bases between. There are 14 residues in the CDR3. CDR1 and CDR2 from the germline V gene are MRHNA and SNTAGT.

V usage is TRBV27 and J usage is TRBJ2-7, with no clear D. Trimming took off 4 bases at V and 7 bases at J, with 11 bases between the two ends. Germline V CDR1 and CDR2: MNHEY, SMNVEV (reference sequence). The CDR3 loop spans 12 amino acids. The CDR3 loop is CASSSLMGEQYF. The CDR3 region has the DNA TGTGCCAGCAGTTCATTAATGGGGGAGCAGTACTTC.

The rearrangement links TRBV5-6 to TRBJ2-3; unclear D gene. Trimming cost V 2 bases and J 6 bases, with 7 bases left between them. Germline V gene data show CDR1 as SGHDT and CDR2 as YYEEEE. The CDR3 is 12 residues long. The CDR3 coding sequence is TGTGCCAGCAGCTTCCTTGGGGATACGCAGTATTTT. This gives the protein CASSFLGDTQYF.

The genes are TRBV7-2 and TRBJ2-5, with 10 positions matching TRBD2. CDR1 is SGHTA, CDR2 FQGNSA, per germline. The CDR3 totals 15 residues. With V trimmed by 3 bases and J by 5 bases, 6 bases remained unmatched. CDR3 nucleotides: TGTGCCAGCAGCTTCGGAGCGGGAGGGGGTGAGACCCAGTACTTC. This codes for CASSFGAGGGETQYF.

The chain uses TRBV28 and TRBJ1-2; D not certain. The CDR3 has 16 residues. Trimming shortened V by 1 base and J by 0 bases, and 12 bases separated the two germline ends. CDR1 and CDR2 from the germline V gene are MDHEN and SYDVKM. The CDR3 loop is CASSLSGRPTNYGYTF. The CDR3 DNA reads TGTGCCAGCAGTTTATCGGGCAGGCCCACTAACTATGGCTACACCTTC.